This TCR beta chain was profiled in a study of T-cell reconstitution after alpha-beta-depleted transplantation in children. Per the germline V gene, CDR1 is SGHTA and CDR2 is FQGNSA. The V gene lost 2 bases and the J gene lost 5 bases, with 15 bases spanning the gap. This CDR3 region has 15 residues. Researchers prepared the TCRbeta library using unique molecular identifiers, the study reports. TCRdb reprocessed the PCR reads with MiXCR, giving one entry per CDR3 protein. The table shows hundreds of thousands of distinct CDR3 sequences, with about a tenth occurring only once. The chain links TRBV7-2 to TRBJ2-5, with a tentative D call TRBD2 (5 bases). The sequencing here drew on PBMCs from the stem cell graft donor, taken from the stem cell graft. The clonotype originates from a human donor who donated a stem cell graft to a child with SCID. The CDR3 DNA reads TGTGCCAGCAGCTTACAGGAGGCGCGGCGCGAGACCCAGTACTTC. Encoded protein: CASSLQEARRETQYF.